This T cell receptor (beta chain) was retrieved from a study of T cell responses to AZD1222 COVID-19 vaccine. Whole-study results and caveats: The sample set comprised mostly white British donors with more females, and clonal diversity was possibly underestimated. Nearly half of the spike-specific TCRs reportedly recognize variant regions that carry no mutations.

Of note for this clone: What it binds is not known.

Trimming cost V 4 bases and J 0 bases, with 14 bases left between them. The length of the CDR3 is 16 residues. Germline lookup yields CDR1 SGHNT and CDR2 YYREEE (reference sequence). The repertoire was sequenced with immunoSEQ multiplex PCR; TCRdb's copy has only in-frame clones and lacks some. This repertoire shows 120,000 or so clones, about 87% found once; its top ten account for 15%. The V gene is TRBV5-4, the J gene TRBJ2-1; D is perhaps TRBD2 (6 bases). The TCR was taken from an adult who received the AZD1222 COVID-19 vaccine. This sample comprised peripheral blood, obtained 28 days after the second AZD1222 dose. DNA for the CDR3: TGTGCCAGCAGCCCACAAAGCGGGCGCTCCTACAATGAGCAGTTCTTC. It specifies CASSPQSGRSYNEQFF. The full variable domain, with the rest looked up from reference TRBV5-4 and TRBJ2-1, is ETGVTQSPTHLIKTRGQQVTLRCSSQSGHNTVSWYQQALGQGPQFIFQYYREEENGRGNFPPRFSGLQFPNYSSELNVNALELDDSALYLCASSPQSGRSYNEQFFGPGTRLTVL.